This is a list of T cell receptor beta chains from one sample in a study of identical twins. TCRdb re-analysed the 5' RACE reads in MiXCR, keeping a single row per CDR3 protein. Among about 470,000 distinct CDR3 sequences listed, roughly 26% were seen once. These sequences were also reported in another study, on T cells expressing NK-cell markers.

Source material: CD4+ T cells sorted from blood. These receptors were obtained from a young woman in good health. The CDR3 runs from the conserved cysteine through the conserved F or W. Each record gives: clone size, J gene, D gene, V gene, CDR3 DNA, CDR3 protein. D genes are given only for firm matches. Size is stated for part of the rows, as once, few or many counts, or as a class when the clone is expanded.

size: few
J: TRBJ2-1
D: -
V: TRBV7-2
DNA: TGCGCCAGCAGCTTGGCCGGGACGCTATCCTACAATGAGCAGTTCTTC
CDR3: CASSLAGTLSYNEQFF

size: few
J: TRBJ1-5
D: -
V: TRBV20-1
DNA: TGCAGTGCTAGGTGGGGGGGTCAGCCCCAGCATTTT
CDR3: CSARWGGQPQHF

size: -
J: TRBJ1-5
D: TRBD1
V: TRBV10-3
DNA: TGTGCCATCAGTGAATCAGGGGGCCGCAATCAGCCCCAGCATTTT
CDR3: CAISESGGRNQPQHF

size: few
J: TRBJ2-5
D: -
V: TRBV7-3
DNA: TGTGCCAGCAGACCCGGACCAGGGGAGACCCAGTACTTC
CDR3: CASRPGPGETQYF

size: -
J: TRBJ1-2
D: -
V: TRBV6-5
DNA: TGTGCCAGCAGTTACTCAGGCGGATCTAACTATGGCTACACCTTC
CDR3: CASSYSGGSNYGYTF

size: -
J: TRBJ1-1
D: -
V: TRBV20-1
DNA: TGCAGTGCTAGCACAGGGATCGGTGAAGCTTTCTTT
CDR3: CSASTGIGEAFF

size: few
J: TRBJ1-2
D: -
V: TRBV9
DNA: TGTGCCAGCAGCTCTCACAGGGAGTTGGGGACCTTC
CDR3: CASSSHRELGTF

size: -
J: TRBJ2-5
D: TRBD2
V: TRBV5-1
DNA: TGCGCCAGCAGCTCGGGACTAGCGGGAGCGGGAGAGACCCAGTACTTC
CDR3: CASSSGLAGAGETQYF

size: few
J: TRBJ2-5
D: TRBD1
V: TRBV12-3/TRBV12-4
DNA: TGTGCCAGCAGTCGGGACAGGGGTGTAGGGACCCAGTACTTC
CDR3: CASSRDRGVGTQYF

size: -
J: TRBJ2-7
D: -
V: TRBV30
DNA: TGTGCCTGGACAAGGCTCTACGAGCAGTACTTC
CDR3: CAWTRLYEQYF

size: -
J: TRBJ1-2
D: -
V: TRBV10-3
DNA: TGTGCCATCAGTGACCAGGTTAACTATGGCTACACCTTC
CDR3: CAISDQVNYGYTF

size: -
J: TRBJ2-2
D: TRBD1
V: TRBV7-3
DNA: TGTGCCAGCAGCCATGGACAGGGGACCACCGGGGAGCTGTTTTTT
CDR3: CASSHGQGTTGELFF

size: -
J: TRBJ1-2
D: -
V: TRBV12-3/TRBV12-4
DNA: TGTGCCAGCAGTTTAAATTCAGGATTTTCCTATGGCTACACCTTC
CDR3: CASSLNSGFSYGYTF

size: few
J: TRBJ2-7
D: TRBD2
V: TRBV11-1
DNA: TGTGCCAGCAGCTCCCCGGGGGGGGGGCGAAGCGAGCAGTACTTC
CDR3: CASSSPGGGRSEQYF

size: -
J: TRBJ2-7
D: -
V: TRBV20-1
DNA: TGCAGTGCTGTCCCGGGACTTGAATACGAGCAGTACTTC
CDR3: CSAVPGLEYEQYF

size: -
J: TRBJ1-1
D: -
V: TRBV6-6
DNA: TGTGCCAGCAGTTACTGGAGACAGATTGAAGCTTTCTTT
CDR3: CASSYWRQIEAFF

size: few
J: TRBJ2-3
D: TRBD2
V: TRBV10-3
DNA: TGTGCCATCAGCTCGACAGGGTCTAGCGGGAGAATCATTGATACGCAGTATTTT
CDR3: CAISSTGSSGRIIDTQYF

size: many
J: TRBJ2-3
D: TRBD2
V: TRBV3-1
DNA: TGTGCCAGCACCCCGACTAGCGGGGGGGTCCCAGGAACGCAGTATTTT
CDR3: CASTPTSGGVPGTQYF

size: -
J: TRBJ2-1
D: -
V: TRBV20-1
DNA: TGCAGTGCTAGACCCGGGACAGAGCAGTTCTTC
CDR3: CSARPGTEQFF

size: few
J: TRBJ2-7
D: TRBD1
V: TRBV7-9
DNA: TGTGCCAGCAGCCCGGGACAGGGAAAGTTCGAGCAGTACTTC
CDR3: CASSPGQGKFEQYF

size: -
J: TRBJ1-2
D: -
V: TRBV11-3
DNA: TGTGCCAGCAGCCCCGGATCGGTGGAGGGCTACACCTTC
CDR3: CASSPGSVEGYTF

size: -
J: TRBJ2-7
D: -
V: TRBV6-5
DNA: TGTGCCAGCAGTTACCGAGGGGCTATTTATGAGCAGTACTTC
CDR3: CASSYRGAIYEQYF

size: -
J: TRBJ1-3
D: -
V: TRBV12-3/TRBV12-4
DNA: TGTGCCAGCAGTTTTTGGCGGTTCAAATCTGGAAACACCATATATTTT
CDR3: CASSFWRFKSGNTIYF

size: -
J: TRBJ2-1
D: TRBD2
V: TRBV20-1
DNA: TGCAGTGCGCTAATAGCGGGGGGCCTCAATGAGCAGTTCTTC
CDR3: CSALIAGGLNEQFF

size: once
J: TRBJ1-1
D: -
V: TRBV6-6
DNA: TGTGCCAGCAGATGGGGGTCCGGGGAAGCTTTCTTT
CDR3: CASRWGSGEAFF

size: few
J: TRBJ1-2
D: TRBD1
V: TRBV7-2
DNA: TGTGCCAGCAGCCCCACCAGGGACAGGGGAATTGATGGCTACACCTTC
CDR3: CASSPTRDRGIDGYTF

size: -
J: TRBJ1-2
D: -
V: TRBV9
DNA: TGTGCCAGCAGGGCAGGAGAAGGATATGGCTACACCTTC
CDR3: CASRAGEGYGYTF

size: few
J: TRBJ1-1
D: TRBD1
V: TRBV12-3/TRBV12-4
DNA: TGTGCCAGCAGTTTCTACAGGGGCGCGGCTTTCTTT
CDR3: CASSFYRGAAFF

size: few
J: TRBJ2-3
D: -
V: TRBV3-1
DNA: TGTGCCAGCAGCCAACCGGGTCTGGATACGCAGTATTTT
CDR3: CASSQPGLDTQYF

size: many
J: TRBJ1-2
D: TRBD1
V: TRBV12-3/TRBV12-4
DNA: TGTGCCAGCAGGCTTGGACAGGGGGCGTACTATGGCTACACCTTC
CDR3: CASRLGQGAYYGYTF

size: few
J: TRBJ2-5
D: -
V: TRBV27
DNA: TGTGCCAGCAGGAGGGGTTGGGAGACCCAGTACTTC
CDR3: CASRRGWETQYF

size: few
J: TRBJ1-4
D: -
V: TRBV12-3/TRBV12-4
DNA: TGTGCCAGCTGGAACCAGGGGAGGGCTAATGAAAAACTGTTTTTT
CDR3: CASWNQGRANEKLFF

size: -
J: TRBJ2-1
D: TRBD1
V: TRBV20-1
DNA: TGCAGTGCTAAAGCCCGGGACAGGGGTAATGAGCAGTTCTTC
CDR3: CSAKARDRGNEQFF

size: -
J: TRBJ2-1
D: TRBD2
V: TRBV7-9
DNA: TGTGCCATAGGGACAGCGGGGGGCAATGAGCAGTTCTTC
CDR3: CAIGTAGGNEQFF

size: few
J: TRBJ1-1
D: TRBD1
V: TRBV6-1
DNA: TGTGCCAGCAGCCGTGGACAGGGGGAAACTGAAGCTTTCTTT
CDR3: CASSRGQGETEAFF

size: few
J: TRBJ2-7
D: TRBD2
V: TRBV5-1
DNA: TGCGCCAGCAGCTGGATAGCGGGAGAGGACGAGCAGTACTTC
CDR3: CASSWIAGEDEQYF

size: -
J: TRBJ2-7
D: -
V: TRBV7-2
DNA: TGTGCCAGCAGCAAGACAGAGTCCCCCTACGAGCAGTACTTC
CDR3: CASSKTESPYEQYF

size: once
J: TRBJ1-5
D: TRBD1
V: TRBV3-1
DNA: TGTGCCAGCAGCCCCGCCGGGACAGGGATTCAGCCCCAGCATTTT
CDR3: CASSPAGTGIQPQHF

size: -
J: TRBJ2-1
D: -
V: TRBV10-3
DNA: TGTGCCATCAGTGACCCCACGAGCAAGAATGAGCAGTTCTTC
CDR3: CAISDPTSKNEQFF

size: -
J: TRBJ1-5
D: -
V: TRBV7-2
DNA: TGTGCCAGCAGCTTTGGGGACGGATGGCAGCCCCAGCATTTT
CDR3: CASSFGDGWQPQHF

size: few
J: TRBJ1-6
D: -
V: TRBV20-1
DNA: TGCAGTGCTAGAGCTCGACAGATCTATAATTCACCCCTCCACTTT
CDR3: CSARARQIYNSPLHF

size: -
J: TRBJ1-1
D: -
V: TRBV10-3
DNA: TGTGCCACCCGGATTACGGCAGCAATGAACACTGAAGCTTTCTTT
CDR3: CATRITAAMNTEAFF

size: few
J: TRBJ2-1
D: -
V: TRBV20-1
DNA: TGCAGTGCTAGTGATGACAGAACCTACAATGAGCAGTTCTTC
CDR3: CSASDDRTYNEQFF

size: few
J: TRBJ1-1
D: TRBD1
V: TRBV29-1
DNA: TGCAGCGGGGGGGACAGGTACACTGAAGCTTTCTTT
CDR3: CSGGDRYTEAFF

size: few
J: TRBJ2-2
D: TRBD2
V: TRBV5-1
DNA: TGCGCCAGCAGCTCGGGACTAGCCGCCGGGGAGCTGTTTTTT
CDR3: CASSSGLAAGELFF

size: -
J: TRBJ1-1
D: -
V: TRBV12-3/TRBV12-4
DNA: TGTGCCAGCAGCTCCAGTGGGGGAAACACTGAAGCTTTCTTT
CDR3: CASSSSGGNTEAFF

size: -
J: TRBJ2-1
D: -
V: TRBV25-1
DNA: TGTGCCAGCAGTGAATTGATGGCCAAGAGCTCCTACAATGAGCAGTTCTTC
CDR3: CASSELMAKSSYNEQFF

size: many
J: TRBJ2-5
D: -
V: TRBV7-9
DNA: TGTGCCAGCAGCCGCCCGTCAGAGACCCAGTACTTC
CDR3: CASSRPSETQYF